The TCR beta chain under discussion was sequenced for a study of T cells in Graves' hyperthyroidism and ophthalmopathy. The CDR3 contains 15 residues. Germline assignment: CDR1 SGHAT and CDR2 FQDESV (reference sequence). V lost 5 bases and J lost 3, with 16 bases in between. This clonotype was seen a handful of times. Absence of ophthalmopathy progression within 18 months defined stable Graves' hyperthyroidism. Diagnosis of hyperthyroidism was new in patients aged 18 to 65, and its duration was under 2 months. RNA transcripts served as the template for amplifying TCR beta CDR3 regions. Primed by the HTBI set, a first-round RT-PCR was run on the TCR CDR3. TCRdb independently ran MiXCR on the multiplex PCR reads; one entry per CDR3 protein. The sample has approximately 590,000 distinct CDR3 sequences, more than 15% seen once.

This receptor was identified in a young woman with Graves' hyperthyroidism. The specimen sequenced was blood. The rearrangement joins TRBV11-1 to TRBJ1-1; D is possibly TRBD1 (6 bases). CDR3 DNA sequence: TGTGCCAGCAGCCCGGGGGTAGGGGGGCACACTGAAGCTTTCTTT. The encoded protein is CASSPGVGGHTEAFF.